A single sample gave rise to the 23 T cell receptor beta chains below, sequenced in a study of human T cells and chemical hapten exposure (dated by TCRdb to about 2021). Libraries were made using RACE. Sequencing instrument: NextSeq 500. Using fastp trimming at Q25 and MiXCR clonotype assembly, TCRdb reanalyzed the public sequencing data and kept in-frame beta chains. Identical CDR3 proteins give one entry, which carries the most common genes and DNA. A total of approximately 79,000 distinct CDR3 sequences appear in this sample, about 9% of them only once. The ten top clones hold roughly 1.5% of the sample. The time point tag for this specimen amounts to: healthy volunteer bleed at 6 weeks. Total RNA was isolated from unfractionated whole blood collected in Tempus Blood RNA tubes. The sample was whole blood. These receptors originate from a male donor in good health. Some clones in this sample may be carry-over from other donors' samples.

The chain is built from TRBV14 and TRBJ2-7; D is unclear. Germline CDR1 SGHDN, CDR2 FVKESK. Trimming took off 0 bases at V and 6 bases at J, with 6 bases between the two ends. The CDR3 length is 12 residues. CDR3 sequence (DNA): TGTGCCAGCAGCCAAGAGGGTCGCGAGCAGTACTTC. This gives the protein CASSQEGREQYF.

In this sample, this clonotype turned up many times. The chain carries TRBV20-1 and TRBJ2-3; D is tentatively TRBD1 or TRBD2 (5 bases each). Germline V gene sequence: CDR1 DFQATT, CDR2 SNEGSKA (reference sequence). The CDR3 is 12 residues long. V lost 8 bases and J 6 bases, leaving 15 bases between the germline ends. The CDR3 sequence is CSPFGTDDTQYF. The DNA of the CDR3 is TGCAGTCCCTTCGGGACGGATGATACGCAGTATTTT.

The chain links TRBV30 to TRBJ2-1; D might be TRBD1 (6 bases). The length of the CDR3 is 13 residues. V was trimmed by 3 bases and J by 7 bases, leaving 13 bases between them. CDR1 is GTSNPN, CDR2 SVGIG, per germline (reference sequence). DNA of the CDR3: TGTGCCTGGAGCTACAGGGCTGGGAATGAGCAGTTCTTC. Amino acids: CAWSYRAGNEQFF.

This clonotype was detected only a few times. This chain links TRBV7-2 with TRBJ2-1, with TRBD2 matching over 12 bases. The CDR3 loop spans 17 amino acids. The germline CDR1 and CDR2 sequences are SGHTA and FQGNSA. V shed 1 base, J shed 3 bases, and the junction held 4 bases outside the gene matches. This chain's CDR3 is CASSLELAGGSYNEQFF. The CDR3 DNA sequence: TGTGCCAGCAGCTTAGAACTAGCGGGAGGAAGCTACAATGAGCAGTTCTTC.

At least ten counts were recorded for this clonotype. The gene calls are TRBV10-3 and TRBJ1-1; D is ambiguous. The V end was cut by 10 bases, the J end by 1 base, with 13 bases between. CDR1 is ENHRY and CDR2 is SYGVKD in the germline V gene. The CDR3 has 13 amino acids. The CDR3 nucleotides are TGTGCCACACAGTTGGGGAAGAACACTGAAGCTTTCTTT. Protein product: CATQLGKNTEAFF.

With regard to this clonotype: A single base separates this from a much larger clone, so it may be a read error. The V call is TRBV6-2 or TRBV6-3, the J call TRBJ2-4, with D tentatively TRBD1 or TRBD2 (5 bases each). CDR1 and CDR2 (germline): MNHEY, SVGEGT. The CDR3 totals 15 residues. The CDR3: CASCYERGAKNIQYF. CDR3 in DNA: TGTGCCAGCTGTTACGAGAGGGGAGCCAAAAACATTCAGTACTTC.

In its sample, this clonotype was seen a few times. V usage is TRBV2 and J usage is TRBJ2-1, with a possible D match to TRBD1 (6 bases). CDR1 SNHLY and CDR2 FYNNEI come from the germline V gene. V lost 4 bases, J lost 12 bases, and 25 bases lay in between. This CDR3 region has 16 residues. CDR3 region: CASSGGGENHPNGQFF. For the CDR3, the DNA is TGTGCCAGCAGTGGAGGGGGAGAAAATCACCCCAACGGGCAGTTCTTC.

This clonotype was seen a handful of times. The gene calls are TRBV20-1 and TRBJ2-2, with 10 bases fitting TRBD2. CDR3 length equals 15 residues. CDR1 DFQATT and CDR2 SNEGSKA come from the germline V gene (reference sequence). Trimming cost V 6 bases and J 3 bases; bases outside gene matches: 7. This chain's CDR3 is CSAPAGGFDTGELFF. CDR3 sequence (DNA): TGCAGTGCCCCAGCGGGAGGGTTTGACACCGGGGAGCTGTTTTTT.

This clonotype was seen ten or more times. The rearrangement links TRBV12-3 or TRBV12-4 to TRBJ2-1; D possibly corresponds to TRBD1 (5 bases). V dropped 7 bases and J dropped 4 bases, with 14 bases sitting between them. This CDR3 is built from 14 residues. CDR3 coding DNA: TGTGCCAGCAAATATGTAGGGGTATACAATGAGCAGTTCTTC. It encodes CASKYVGVYNEQFF.

This clonotype was observed a handful of times. The rearrangement joins TRBV6-6 to TRBJ1-5; TRBD1 matches at 9 bases. The CDR3 has 13 residues. V lost 7 bases, J lost 7 bases, and 5 bases stayed unmatched. Germline CDR1 MNHNY, CDR2 SVGAGI (reference sequence). In nucleotides, the CDR3 is TGTGCCAGCACCGGGGACAGGGCACAGCCCCAGCATTTT. Translating gives CASTGDRAQPQHF.

Many counts were recorded for this clonotype. J is TRBJ1-1 and V is TRBV6-5; D remains ambiguous. Per germline, CDR1 MNHEY and CDR2 SVGAGI. The ends were cut back, 5 bases at V and 2 bases at J, with 18 bases in the middle. This CDR3 has 16 amino acids. CDR3 amino acids: CASSPPYRGGNTEAFF. CDR3 in DNA: TGTGCCAGCAGTCCACCGTACAGAGGAGGAAACACTGAAGCTTTCTTT.

This clonotype was observed a handful of times. This chain links TRBV29-1 with TRBJ1-1; D call uncertain. This CDR3 has 11 amino acids. Trimming shortened V by 2 bases and J by 5 bases, and 6 bases separated the two germline ends. The germline V gene has CDR1 SQVTM and CDR2 ANQGSEA. This CDR3 is CSVETLTEAFF. The CDR3 DNA is TGCAGCGTTGAAACCCTAACTGAAGCTTTCTTT.

The chain uses TRBV6-5 and TRBJ2-7; 7 nucleotides agree with TRBD2. The length of the CDR3 is 12 residues. Trimming at V came to 6 bases and at J to 6 bases, leaving 5 bases not matched to a gene. Looked up from germline, CDR1 is MNHEY and CDR2 is SVGAGI. The CDR3 here is CASSRGGGEQYF. The CDR3 DNA reads as TGTGCCAGCAGCCGCGGGGGAGGCGAGCAGTACTTC.

This clonotype was counted a few times. V is TRBV12-3 or TRBV12-4 and J is TRBJ2-1; 10 nucleotides agree with TRBD2. This CDR3 comprises 14 residues. V was pared by 6 bases and J by 8 bases, with 7 bases of the junction left unmatched. For the CDR3, the DNA is TGTGCCAGCAGCCCTAGCGGGAGTTTTGATGAGCAGTTCTTC. Translated: CASSPSGSFDEQFF.

The rearrangement uses TRBV7-9 and TRBJ2-1; D is uncertain. CDR1 is SEHNR, CDR2 FQNEAQ, per germline (reference sequence). The CDR3 has 14 amino acids. V was pared by 0 bases and J by 7 bases, with 10 bases between. DNA of the CDR3: TGTGCCAGCAGCTTAGCGTTAGTTGCGAATGAGCAGTTCTTC. As protein: CASSLALVANEQFF. The whole variable domain, remainder taken from reference TRBV7-9 and TRBJ2-1, is DTGVSQNPRHKITKRGQNVTFRCDPISEHNRLYWYRQTLGQGPEFLTYFQNEAQLEKSRLLSDRFSAERPKGSFSTLEIQRTEQGDSAMYLCASSLALVANEQFFGPGTRLTVL.

This clonotype was detected only a few times. The chain's CDR3 is CSAGFPSTDTQYF. CDR3 bases: TGCAGTGCTGGGTTTCCTAGCACAGATACGCAGTATTTT. The J gene is TRBJ2-3, the V gene TRBV20-1; no definite D call. The CDR3 extends over 13 amino acids. CDR1 is DFQATT, CDR2 SNEGSKA, per germline (reference sequence). The V gene lost 5 bases and the J gene lost 0 bases, with 9 bases spanning the gap.

In this sample, this clonotype turned up a few times. The chain employs TRBV6-6 and TRBJ1-1; a weak D match, TRBD1 (6 bases). Trimming stripped 5 bases from V and 1 base from J, with 11 bases between. This CDR3 contains 14 residues. The germline V gene has CDR1 MNHNY and CDR2 SVGAGI (reference sequence). CDR3 in DNA: TGTGCCAGCAGTCCCCGGACAGAGAACACTGAAGCTTTCTTT. It translates to CASSPRTENTEAFF.

The chain couples TRBV9 to TRBJ2-1, with D perhaps TRBD1 or TRBD2 (5 bases each). V was trimmed by 0 bases and J by 7 bases, leaving 8 bases between them. CDR1 SGDLS and CDR2 YYNGEE come from the germline V gene. This CDR3 is 13 amino acids long. The CDR3 sequence is CASSVGWGNEQFF. Here the CDR3 DNA reads TGTGCCAGCAGCGTAGGGTGGGGGAATGAGCAGTTCTTC.

This clonotype was counted ten times or more. The chain couples TRBV7-9 to TRBJ1-5; TRBD1 matches at 11 bases. This CDR3 has 14 residues. From germline, CDR1 is SEHNR and CDR2 FQNEAQ (reference sequence). V shed 5 bases and J 7 bases; nucleotides not matched to a gene: 4. CDR3 region: CASSRTGGDQPQHF. The CDR3 DNA follows: TGTGCCAGCAGCCGGACAGGGGGCGACCAGCCCCAGCATTTT. The full variable domain, with the rest looked up from reference TRBV7-9 and TRBJ1-5, is DTGVSQNPRHKITKRGQNVTFRCDPISEHNRLYWYRQTLGQGPEFLTYFQNEAQLEKSRLLSDRFSAERPKGSFSTLEIQRTEQGDSAMYLCASSRTGGDQPQHFGDGTRLSIL.

This clonotype has only a few counts. The rearrangement uses TRBV29-1 and TRBJ1-2; a possible D gene is TRBD1 (5 bases). Germline lookup yields CDR1 SQVTM and CDR2 ANQGSEA. The V gene lost 0 bases and the J gene lost 4 bases, with 12 bases spanning the gap. This CDR3 spans 14 amino acids. CDR3 bases: TGCAGCGTTGAAGAGGAAGGGCAGGGCTATGGCTACACCTTC. Its protein product is CSVEEEGQGYGYTF. The full variable domain, rest sourced from reference TRBV29-1 and TRBJ1-2, is SAVISQKPSRDICQRGTSLTIQCQVDSQVTMMFWYRQQPGQSLTLIATANQGSEATYESGFVIDKFPISRPNLTFSTLTVSNMSPEDSSIYLCSVEEEGQGYGYTFGSGTRLTVV.

In its sample, this clonotype was seen a few times. V and J are TRBV5-1 and TRBJ2-1; no firm D call. This CDR3 is built from 15 residues. The V and J ends lost 0 bases and 3 bases respectively, with 10 bases between them. In germline, CDR1 is SGHRS, CDR2 YFSETQ. The chain's CDR3 is CASSLGTGGYNEQFF. The CDR3 coding sequence is TGCGCCAGCAGCTTGGGGACGGGCGGCTACAATGAGCAGTTCTTC.

The V gene is TRBV6-2 or TRBV6-3, the J gene TRBJ1-5; no clear D. The CDR3 contains 16 residues. The V end lost 2 bases, the J end lost 0 bases, and 11 bases lay between the germline ends. From germline, CDR1 is MNHEY and CDR2 SVGEGT. The CDR3 DNA sequence: TGTGCCAGCAGTTACCCCAAGGGCTATAGCAATCAGCCCCAGCATTTT. Translation: CASSYPKGYSNQPQHF.

The V and J genes are TRBV9 and TRBJ1-1; TRBD1 matches at 7 bases. The length of the CDR3 is 16 residues. Per germline, CDR1 SGDLS and CDR2 YYNGEE. Unmatched junction bases numbered 6, after V lost 0 bases and J lost 1 base. The CDR3 is CASSVGQTGSNTEAFF. CDR3 DNA: TGTGCCAGCAGCGTAGGCCAGACAGGGTCGAACACTGAAGCTTTCTTT.